Detailed here is one TCR beta chain. Its antigen specificity is not known. No quality values exist for individual bases; no much larger clone is one base distant. The time point label, as the study defines it: baseline before first vaccination. Vaccinee samples came from UK trials COV001 and COV002, including a single-blind randomized controlled phase 2/3 trial of AZD1222 (ChAdOx1 nCoV-19) in healthy adults. Trial participant PBMC samples were collected at day 0 and day 28 after the second dose for TCRbeta chain sequencing. The CDR3 regions of human TCRbeta chains were subjected to immunosequencing. In the original analysis: TCRs in the repertoires were matched against a reference library of SARS-CoV-2-specific TCRs that had been generated with the MIRA antigen-specificity platform. Breadth was defined as the fraction of unique TCRs that were SARS-CoV-2-associated, and depth was defined as the fraction of total T cells that were SARS-CoV-2-associated. Using the MIRA data, each spike-specific TCR was assigned both to the spike region to which the TCR was reactive and to a CD4 or CD8 class. Log10-transformed breadth and depth values were compared by one-way ANOVA with Sidak's multiple comparisons tests. This immuneACCESS table, as held by TCRdb, lists in-frame sequences with V and J called but not all clones. Of the missing ones, under half trace to an unresolved V gene in checked studies; the others have no known cause. Clone size and the V and J calls come from that table; the DNA yielded D and trimming. The sample data list a few hundred thousand clones, and approximately 95% of these were observed just once. Of the sample, less than 0.65% is held by the ten largest clones.

The sample belongs to a study of T cell responses to AZD1222 COVID-19 vaccine (dated by TCRdb to about 2021). In the study overall: Because spike-specific TCR depth and breadth did not differ between the two schedules, AZD1222 recipients who got a second dose at roughly 4 weeks were pooled with those who got a second dose at roughly 12 weeks. TCR sequencing covered more than 230 trial participants: 200 to 210 given two doses of AZD1222 and around 25 given two doses of MenACWY control vaccine. Enrollment into the trials was organized by age into subgroups of 18-55, 56-69 and 70-plus years, and those subgroups contained about 150, 27 and 61 TCR-sequenced participants, respectively. Paper-wide results and their limitations: In the small 56-69-year group, the increase in depth fell short of significance, most likely because of low power. A significant rise in spike-specific TCR breadth and depth was observed after two AZD1222 doses relative to day 0 and relative to MenACWY recipients. Most participants were white British and females outnumbered males, and the authors suggested that clonal diversity may have been underestimated. Reportedly, almost half of the unique spike-specific TCRs recognized epitopes lying outside the regions that are mutated in the B.1.351 and B.1.1.7 variants. The vaccine-associated CD4 TCRs covered the entire spike protein, and the dominant responses fell in regions 160-218 and 743-854. Because no samples from the day 14 peak response were available, repertoires could be characterized only after the peak T cell response. Only six or seven AZD1222 recipients were SARS-CoV-2 seropositive at baseline, limiting conclusions about previously exposed vaccinees.

This TCR was sampled from an adult in good health. The material sequenced was peripheral blood, taken on day 0 of AZD1222 vaccination.

The CDR3 protein sequence reads: CASPRTGDNTEAFF. At the DNA level, the sequence is TGTGCCAGCCCAAGGACAGGGGATAACACTGAAGCTTTCTTT. The receptor chain draws on TRBV28 and TRBJ1-1; a stretch of 9 junction bases matches TRBD1. Per the germline V gene, MDHEN is the CDR1 and SYDVKM is the CDR2. Ends trimmed: V by 8 bases, J by 2 bases; bases unmatched to a gene: 6. The CDR3 sequence holds 14 residues, the cysteine and phenylalanine included. The CDR3 DNA has 42 bases and is translated from base 1.